This T cell receptor beta chain was obtained from a study of radiotherapy plus CTLA-4 blockade in lung cancer. Clones were read by immunoSEQ multiplex PCR, and TCRdb kept only the in-frame ones, dropping some. The table has tens of thousands of clones, around nine tenths seen once; the top ten hold around 17%. Focal radiation was given together with CTLA-4 blockade (ipilimumab) to patients with chemo-refractory metastatic non-small-cell lung cancer. This CDR3 has 14 amino acids. The germline CDR1 and CDR2 sequences are MGHRA and YSYEKL. After removal of 3 bases from V and 10 bases from J, the junction contained 2 bases not matched to a gene.

The rearrangement joins TRBV4-1 to TRBJ2-1, with 14 bases aligning to TRBD2. The sample consisted of peripheral blood, taken from a patient treated with radiotherapy plus ipilimumab. The receptor's source is a human donor with non-small cell lung cancer that progressed on radiotherapy plus ipilimumab. The CDR3 region has the DNA TGCGCCAGCAGCCAGGGACTAGCGGGAGAAGAGCAGTTCTTC. Protein: CASSQGLAGEEQFF.